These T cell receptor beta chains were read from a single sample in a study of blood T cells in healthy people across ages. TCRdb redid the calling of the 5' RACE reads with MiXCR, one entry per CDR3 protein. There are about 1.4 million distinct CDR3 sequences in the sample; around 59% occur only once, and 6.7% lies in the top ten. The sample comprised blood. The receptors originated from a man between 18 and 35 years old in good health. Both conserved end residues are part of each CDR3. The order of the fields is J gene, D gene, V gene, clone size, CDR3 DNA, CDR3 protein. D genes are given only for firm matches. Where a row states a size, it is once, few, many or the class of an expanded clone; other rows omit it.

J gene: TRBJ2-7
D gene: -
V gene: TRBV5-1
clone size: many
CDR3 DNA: TGCGCCAGCAGCGTCGGGGACTACGAGCAGTACTTC
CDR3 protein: CASSVGDYEQYF

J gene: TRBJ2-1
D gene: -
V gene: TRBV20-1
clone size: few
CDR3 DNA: TGCAGTGCTAGACCCTCCTTCCATGAGCAGTTCTTC
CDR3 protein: CSARPSFHEQFF

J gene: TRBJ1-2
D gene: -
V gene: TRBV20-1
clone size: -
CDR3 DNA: TGCAGTGCAGGTGTCCGGGGAACCAACTATGGCTACACCTTC
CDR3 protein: CSAGVRGTNYGYTF

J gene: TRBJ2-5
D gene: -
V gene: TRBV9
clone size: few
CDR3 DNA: TGTGCCAGCAGCCCCCGGGGGTTGTACCAAGAGACCCAGTACTTC
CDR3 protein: CASSPRGLYQETQYF

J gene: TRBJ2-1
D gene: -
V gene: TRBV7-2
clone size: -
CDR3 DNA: TGTGCCAGCAGCCCACAGGGTTGGGACTACAATGAGCAGTTCTTC
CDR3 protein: CASSPQGWDYNEQFF

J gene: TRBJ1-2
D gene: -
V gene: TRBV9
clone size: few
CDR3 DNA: TGTGCCAGCAGCGTAGGTCCAGGATCAAACTATGGCTACACCTTC
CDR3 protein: CASSVGPGSNYGYTF

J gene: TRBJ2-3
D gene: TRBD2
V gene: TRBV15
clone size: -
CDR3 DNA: TGTGCCACCAGCTTTCCCGGGAGACTAGCGGGACACACAGATACGCAGTATTTT
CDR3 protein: CATSFPGRLAGHTDTQYF

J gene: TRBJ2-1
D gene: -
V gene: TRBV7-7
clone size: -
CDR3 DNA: TGTGCTAGCGCCGAGGGCAGTGAGCAGTTCTTC
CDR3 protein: CASAEGSEQFF

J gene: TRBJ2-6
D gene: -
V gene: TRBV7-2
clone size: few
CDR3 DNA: TGTGCCAGCTCCCGCATTCAGGGAGTGAATGGGGCCAACGTCCTGACTTTC
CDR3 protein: CASSRIQGVNGANVLTF

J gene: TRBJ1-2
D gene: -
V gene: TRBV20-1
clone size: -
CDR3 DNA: TGCAGTGCTAGGGAGAGGACATTCTATGGCTACACCTTC
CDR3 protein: CSARERTFYGYTF

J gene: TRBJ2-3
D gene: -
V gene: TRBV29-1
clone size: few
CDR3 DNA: TGCAGCCCAAGAACAGCCACAGATACGCAGTATTTT
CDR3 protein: CSPRTATDTQYF

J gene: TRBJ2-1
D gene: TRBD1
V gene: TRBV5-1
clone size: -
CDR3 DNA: TGCGCCAGCAGCTGGACAGGGGCCTCCTACAATGAGCAGTTCTTC
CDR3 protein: CASSWTGASYNEQFF

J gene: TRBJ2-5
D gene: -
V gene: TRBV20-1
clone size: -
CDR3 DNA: TGCAGTGGTGGGAGTCAAGAGACCCAGTACTTC
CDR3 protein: CSGGSQETQYF

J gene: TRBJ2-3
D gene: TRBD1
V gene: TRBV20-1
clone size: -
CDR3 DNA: TGCAGTGCTAGAGGCCTGACAGGGGATAGCACAGATACGCAGTATTTT
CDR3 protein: CSARGLTGDSTDTQYF

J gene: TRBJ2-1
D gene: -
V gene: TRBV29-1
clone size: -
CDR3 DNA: TGCAGCGTTGTCTCGGGAGTAAGTGAGCAGTTCTTC
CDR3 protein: CSVVSGVSEQFF

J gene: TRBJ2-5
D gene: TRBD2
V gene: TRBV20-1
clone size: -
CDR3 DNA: TGCAGTGCTTTCGGGACTAGCCTAGTTGAGACCCAGTACTTC
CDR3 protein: CSAFGTSLVETQYF

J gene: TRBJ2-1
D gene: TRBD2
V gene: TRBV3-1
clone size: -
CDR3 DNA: TGTGCCAGCAGCCAGCCAAGCGGGACGCTCAATGAGCAGTTCTTC
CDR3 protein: CASSQPSGTLNEQFF

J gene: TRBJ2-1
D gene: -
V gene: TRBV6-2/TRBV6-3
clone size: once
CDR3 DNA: TGTGCCAGCAGAACCGGGGGGCCATACAATGAGCAGTTCTTC
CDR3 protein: CASRTGGPYNEQFF

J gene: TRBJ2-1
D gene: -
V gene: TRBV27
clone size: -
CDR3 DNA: TGTGCCAGCATAGGCGTAGGAGGTGAGCAGTTCTTC
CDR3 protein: CASIGVGGEQFF

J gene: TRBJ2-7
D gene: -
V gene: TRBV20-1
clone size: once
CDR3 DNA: TGCAGTGCCCCCGTGGGGGGGCTCTACGAGCAGTACTTC
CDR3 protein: CSAPVGGLYEQYF

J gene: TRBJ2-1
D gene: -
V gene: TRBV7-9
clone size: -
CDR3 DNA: TGTGCCAGCAGCCCACGACTAGGGTTGGACAATGAGCAGTTCTTC
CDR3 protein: CASSPRLGLDNEQFF

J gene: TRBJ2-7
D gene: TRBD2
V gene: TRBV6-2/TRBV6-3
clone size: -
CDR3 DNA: TGTGCCAGCAGCGCCGGACTAGCGGGGGTGCCTAACTCCTACGAGCAGTACTTC
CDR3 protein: CASSAGLAGVPNSYEQYF

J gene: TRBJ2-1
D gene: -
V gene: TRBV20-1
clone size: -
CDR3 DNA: TGCAGTCGCGATACTAGGTACAATGAGCAGTTCTTC
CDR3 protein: CSRDTRYNEQFF

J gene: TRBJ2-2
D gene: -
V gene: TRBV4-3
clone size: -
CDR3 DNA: TGCGCCAGCAGCCCGTGGGGTGTGGGAGCTAACACCGGGGAGCTGTTTTTT
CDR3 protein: CASSPWGVGANTGELFF

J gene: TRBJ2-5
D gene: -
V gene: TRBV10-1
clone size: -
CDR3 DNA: TGCGCCAGCAGTGATCCGACAGACCAAGAGACCCAGTACTTC
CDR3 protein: CASSDPTDQETQYF

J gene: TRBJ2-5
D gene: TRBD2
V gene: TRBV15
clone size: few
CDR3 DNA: TGTGCCACCAGCCAAGATAGCGGGATTGCTCGAGAGACCCAGTACTTC
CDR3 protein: CATSQDSGIARETQYF

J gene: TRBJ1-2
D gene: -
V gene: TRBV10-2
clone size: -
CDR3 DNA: TGCGCCAGCAGTGAGACGGTAGGAGACTATGGCTACACCTTC
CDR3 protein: CASSETVGDYGYTF

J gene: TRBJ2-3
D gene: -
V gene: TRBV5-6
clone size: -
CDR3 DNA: TGTGCCAGCAGCTTGGGGTCCATAGGGTCCACAGATACGCAGTATTTT
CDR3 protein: CASSLGSIGSTDTQYF

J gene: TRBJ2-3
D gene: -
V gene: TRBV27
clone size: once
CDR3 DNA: TGTGCCAGCAAGAACTCTCCCACAGATACGCAGTATTTT
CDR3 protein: CASKNSPTDTQYF

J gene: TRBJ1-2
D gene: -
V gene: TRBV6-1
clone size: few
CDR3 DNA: TGTGCCAGCAGTGCTACAGGGTTGAGCGGCTACACCTTC
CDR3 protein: CASSATGLSGYTF

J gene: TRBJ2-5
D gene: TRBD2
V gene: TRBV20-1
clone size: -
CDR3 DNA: TGCAGTGCCATATCGGGGGGCCAAGAGACCCAGTACTTC
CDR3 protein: CSAISGGQETQYF

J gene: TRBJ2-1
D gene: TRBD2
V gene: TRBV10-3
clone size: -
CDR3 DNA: TGTGCCATCAGTGAGCCGACCGGGACTAGCGGGAGTAATGAGCAGTTCTTC
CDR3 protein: CAISEPTGTSGSNEQFF

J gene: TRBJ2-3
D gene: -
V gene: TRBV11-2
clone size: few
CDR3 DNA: TGTGCCAGCAGCTTAGTCCCCGACACAGATACGCAGTATTTT
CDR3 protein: CASSLVPDTDTQYF

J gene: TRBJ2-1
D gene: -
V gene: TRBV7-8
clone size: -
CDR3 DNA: TGTGCCAGCAGCTTAGGCGACGGGGGCGCCTACAATGAGCAGTTCTTC
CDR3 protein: CASSLGDGGAYNEQFF

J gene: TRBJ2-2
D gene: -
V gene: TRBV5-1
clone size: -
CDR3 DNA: TGCGCCAGCAGCGCGGATGTGAGGCCGGCACCGGGGGAGCTGTTTTTT
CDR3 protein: CASSADVRPAPGELFF

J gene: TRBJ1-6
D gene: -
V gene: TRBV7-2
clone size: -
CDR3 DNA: TGTGCCAGCAGCTCCATAGAGAGCTCCTATAATTCACCCCTCCACTTT
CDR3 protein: CASSSIESSYNSPLHF

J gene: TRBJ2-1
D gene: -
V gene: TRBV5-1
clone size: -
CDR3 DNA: TGCGCCAGCAGCTCGCAACAGGGCGGTAGTAGGGGCAATGAGCAGTTCTTC
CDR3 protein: CASSSQQGGSRGNEQFF

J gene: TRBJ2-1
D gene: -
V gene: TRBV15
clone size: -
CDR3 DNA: TGTGCCACCAGCAGAACTGGGTCCTACAATGAGCAGTTCTTC
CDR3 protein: CATSRTGSYNEQFF

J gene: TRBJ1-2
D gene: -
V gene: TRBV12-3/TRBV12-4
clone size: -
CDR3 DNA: TGTGCCAGCAGTTTAGTACGACAATCTAACTATGGCTACACCTTC
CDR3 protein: CASSLVRQSNYGYTF

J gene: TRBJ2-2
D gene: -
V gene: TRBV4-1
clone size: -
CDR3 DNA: TGCGCCAGCAGCCAAGATATTGGGACCCTCGATGGCGGGGAGCTGTTTTTT
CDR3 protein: CASSQDIGTLDGGELFF

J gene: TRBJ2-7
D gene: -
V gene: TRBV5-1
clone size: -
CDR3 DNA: TGCGCCAGCAGCTTGGGAGACCACACGGAGGGGCAGTACTTC
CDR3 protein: CASSLGDHTEGQYF